The 23 T cell receptor beta chains given below trace back to one sample, sequenced in a study of blood T cell repertoires in COVID-19. The table came from immunoSEQ multiplex PCR; TCRdb's copy has only in-frame clones and leaves some out. The sample contains fewer than 350,000 clones, 87% of which appear only once. Sequenced sample: PBMCs or T cells enriched from blood (not recorded which). The origin of the receptors is a woman aged 40 to 50 who had recovered from COVID-19.

The chain combines TRBV6-4 with TRBJ1-6; D uncertain. Trimming took 5 bases from V and 8 from J, leaving 10 bases between them. The length of the CDR3 is 13 residues. CDR1 MRHNA and CDR2 SNTAGT come from the germline V gene. CDR3 bases: TGTGCCAGCAGTATACGGGTCGATTCACCCCTCCACTTT. Protein sequence: CASSIRVDSPLHF.

This rearrangement joins TRBV4-2 to TRBJ2-1; TRBD2 agrees at 8 bases. V lost 3 bases, J lost 2 bases, and 9 bases stayed unmatched. CDR1 and CDR2 from the germline V gene are LGHNA and YNFKEQ. CDR3 length: 17 amino acids. The CDR3 spells CASSQPPREGPYNEQFF. CDR3 bases: TGTGCCAGCAGCCAGCCTCCTCGGGAGGGACCCTACAATGAGCAGTTCTTC.

This clone was recorded only once. The chain employs TRBV7-2 and TRBJ2-2; TRBD1 matches at 11 bases. Germline assignment: CDR1 SGHTA and CDR2 FQGNSA. V was pared by 5 bases and J by 6 bases, with 8 bases of the junction left unmatched. The CDR3 totals 16 residues. The CDR3 spells CASSATRTGGSGELFF. The CDR3 DNA follows: TGTGCCAGCAGCGCAACCCGGACAGGGGGCTCCGGGGAGCTGTTTTTT.

The genes are TRBV7-2 and TRBJ1-1, with 9 bases lining up with TRBD1. V lost 6 bases to trimming and J lost 5 bases; unmatched junction nucleotides: 13. The CDR3 contains 16 residues. Germline V gives CDR1 SGHTA, CDR2 FQGNSA. The CDR3 nucleotides read TGTGCCAGCAGACACAGACAGGGGGATGGGGAGACTGAAGCTTTCTTT. Its translation is CASRHRQGDGETEAFF.

A few counts support this clone. J is TRBJ2-2 and V is TRBV10-1; tentatively, D is TRBD2 (5 bases). The CDR3 has 14 amino acids. Germline V CDR1 and CDR2: WNHNN, SYGVQD (reference sequence). V lost 11 bases to trimming and J lost 0 bases, with 13 bases between them. The CDR3 sequence: CAPAGRSNTGELFF. In nucleotides, the CDR3 is TGCGCCCCCGCTGGGAGATCGAACACCGGGGAGCTGTTTTTT.

The chain joins TRBV2 to TRBJ2-2; D might be TRBD2 (5 bases). V lost 7 bases and J lost 5, with 26 bases in between. CDR1 is SNHLY and CDR2 is FYNNEI in the germline V gene. The CDR3 contains 18 residues. The CDR3 bases are TGTGCCAGCAAGCTCGAGGGAATTTTCGTTGATCGAACCGGGGAGCTGTTTTTT. This translates into CASKLEGIFVDRTGELFF.

The chain carries TRBV18 and TRBJ1-5; D possibly corresponds to TRBD1 (5 bases). Germline V CDR1 and CDR2: KGHSH, LQKENI. This CDR3 comprises 14 residues. Trimming shortened V by 3 bases and J by 2 bases, and 8 bases separated the two germline ends. CDR3 loop: CASSPGRGNQPQHF. CDR3 DNA sequence: TGTGCCAGCTCACCGGGCAGGGGCAATCAGCCCCAGCATTTT.

The CDR3 DNA reads as TGTGCCTGGAGTAAAATCGGGGGCTACGAGCAGTACTTC. Protein sequence: CAWSKIGGYEQYF. The chain couples TRBV30 to TRBJ2-7, with D maybe TRBD2 (6 bases). Per the germline V gene, CDR1 is GTSNPN and CDR2 is SVGIG (reference sequence). The CDR3 runs 13 residues. V lost 2 bases, J lost 3 bases, and 11 bases lay in between.

This chain joins TRBV6-5 and TRBJ2-1; D remains unclear. Germline loops: CDR1 MNHEY, CDR2 SVGAGI. This CDR3 region has 15 residues. Deletions cut 6 bases from V and 0 bases from J, with 12 bases between. CDR3 protein: CASSDTPSSYNEQFF. The DNA of the CDR3 is TGTGCCAGCAGCGATACTCCGAGCTCCTACAATGAGCAGTTCTTC.

This clone was found once. In DNA form, the CDR3 reads TGTGCCAGCAGCTTAACGGCCCAGGGGGAGGTAGATACGCAGTATTTT. Translating it yields CASSLTAQGEVDTQYF. The chain employs TRBV7-3 and TRBJ2-3; TRBD1 might be the D (7 bases). Germline CDR1 and CDR2: SGHTA and FQGTGA. With 0 bases removed from V and 5 bases from J, the gap between germline ends came to 15 bases. The length of the CDR3 is 16 residues.

The chain recombines TRBV19 with TRBJ2-1, with 11 bases identical to TRBD2. CDR1 LNHDA and CDR2 SQIVND come from the germline V gene (reference sequence). The CDR3 extends over 19 amino acids. V was clipped by 0 bases and J by 6 bases; unmatched bases: 13. The CDR3 loop is CASSIEALAGGSWINEQFF. The CDR3 bases are TGTGCCAGTAGTATAGAGGCGCTAGCGGGAGGTTCGTGGATCAATGAGCAGTTCTTC.

The CDR3 DNA is TGTGCCAGCAGTTTGGGGGGGGACAATGAGCAGTTCTTC. Translation: CASSLGGDNEQFF. V gene TRBV28 combines with J gene TRBJ2-1; 7 nucleotides align to TRBD2. V lost 3 bases and J lost 5; bases outside the gene matches: 1. CDR1 is MDHEN and CDR2 is SYDVKM in the germline V gene. The CDR3 has 13 amino acids. The full variable domain, completed using reference TRBV28 and TRBJ2-1, is DVKVTQSSRYLVKRTGEKVFLECVQDMDHENMFWYRQDPGLGLRLIYFSYDVKMKEKGDIPEGYSVSREKKERFSLILESASTNQTSMYLCASSLGGDNEQFFGPGTRLTVL.

This sequence joins TRBV13 and TRBJ2-3, with D maybe TRBD2 (5 bases). The germline V gene has CDR1 PRHDT and CDR2 FYEKMQ (reference sequence). Trimming pared 4 bases from V and 5 bases from J, leaving 19 bases between. The CDR3 spans 16 residues. CDR3 coding DNA: TGTGCCAGCAGCTCACCGGTCACCGGTCGGGAAGATACGCAGTATTTT. This encodes CASSSPVTGREDTQYF.

J is TRBJ2-1 and V is TRBV30; D may be TRBD1 (6 bases). This CDR3 has 14 residues. V was pared by 1 base and J by 3 bases, with 10 bases between. CDR1 and CDR2 (germline): GTSNPN, SVGIG (reference sequence). In nucleotides, the CDR3 is TGTGCCTGGAGTGGGGACACGCTCTACAATGAGCAGTTCTTC. The encoded protein is CAWSGDTLYNEQFF. The variable domain in full, with the rest retrieved from reference TRBV30 and TRBJ2-1, is SQTIHQWPATLVQPVGSPLSLECTVEGTSNPNLYWYRQAAGRGLQLLFYSVGIGQISSEVPQNLSASRPQDRQFILSSKKLLLSDSGFYLCAWSGDTLYNEQFFGPGTRLTVL.

Only one count was recorded for this clone. CDR3 DNA: TGTGCCAGCAGTGAAGCCGGGTTAGCTGCCTACGAGCAGTACTTC. This gives the protein CASSEAGLAAYEQYF. The genes are TRBV6-1 and TRBJ2-7; D is undetermined. Germline V gene sequence: CDR1 MNHNS, CDR2 SASEGT. The CDR3 runs to 15 residues. V was trimmed by 0 bases and J by 2 bases, leaving 11 bases between them.

The chain couples TRBV12-3 or TRBV12-4 to TRBJ2-3; D is uncertain. The CDR3 runs to 13 residues. V was shortened by 5 bases and J by 11 bases, with 17 bases between the two germline ends. The CDR3 protein is CASSPDLRLWQYF. CDR3 nucleotides: TGTGCCAGCAGTCCCGACTTACGCCTCTGGCAGTATTTT.

This chain joins TRBV7-2 and TRBJ1-4; 8 nucleotides align to TRBD1. V lost 6 bases and J lost 4; bases outside the gene matches: 7. This CDR3 has 15 amino acids. CDR1 SGHTA and CDR2 FQGNSA come from the germline V gene. The CDR3 here is CASRPTGELNEKLFF. The CDR3 region has the DNA TGTGCCAGCAGACCGACAGGGGAACTTAATGAAAAACTGTTTTTT.

The V call is TRBV2, the J call TRBJ1-5, with TRBD1 as a possible D gene (5 bases). The germline V gene encodes CDR1 SNHLY and CDR2 FYNNEI. The CDR3 has 15 amino acids. V lost 1 base and J lost 7, with 14 bases in between. CDR3 amino acids: CASSEDQGAGQPQHF. The CDR3 bases are TGTGCCAGCAGTGAAGATCAAGGGGCAGGCCAGCCCCAGCATTTT.

V and J are TRBV4-1 and TRBJ1-5; possibly TRBD1 for D (5 bases). CDR1 and CDR2 from the germline V gene are MGHRA and YSYEKL. V lost 0 bases and J 5 bases, leaving 14 bases between the germline ends. The CDR3 is made up of 16 amino acids. CDR3 sequence: CASSQEDPTADQPQHF. The DNA for the CDR3 is TGCGCCAGCAGCCAAGAGGACCCGACAGCCGATCAGCCCCAGCATTTT.

The CDR3 DNA follows: TGTGCCAGCAGCCGGGCCCCTCCGAACACTGAAGCTTTCTTT. It translates to CASSRAPPNTEAFF. J is TRBJ1-1 and V is TRBV6-2 or TRBV6-3; no definite D call. This CDR3 is built from 14 residues. Germline assignment: CDR1 MNHEY and CDR2 SVGEGT. The ends were cut back, 6 bases at V and 1 base at J, with 12 bases in the middle.

This rearrangement joins TRBV7-9 to TRBJ2-7, with D possibly TRBD2 on 6 matching bases. Trimming cost V 5 bases and J 3 bases, with 11 bases left between them. Germline V gene data show CDR1 as SEHNR and CDR2 as FQNEAQ (reference sequence). The CDR3 is 13 amino acids. DNA of the CDR3: TGTGCCAGCAGCCGGACGGGAGACTACGAGCAGTACTTC. Protein sequence: CASSRTGDYEQYF.

CDR3 protein: CASSSYPGQGANEQFF. The DNA of the CDR3 is TGTGCCAGCAGCTCCTATCCGGGACAGGGTGCCAATGAGCAGTTCTTC. The V call is TRBV7-2, the J call TRBJ2-1; 9 bases align to TRBD1. The trim removed 4 bases at V and 6 bases at J, leaving 10 bases unmatched. Germline V CDR1 and CDR2: SGHTA, FQGNSA. The CDR3 loop spans 16 amino acids.

This clone was counted only a few times. The rearrangement joins TRBV12-3 or TRBV12-4 to TRBJ1-1; D is unclear. The CDR3 runs to 12 residues. V lost 6 bases and J 10 bases, leaving 15 bases between the germline ends. CDR3 sequence reads: CASSTPGRGAFF. The CDR3 nucleotides read TGTGCCAGCAGCACCCCAGGTCGGGGAGCTTTCTTT.